Sequencing of this TCR beta chain was carried out in a study of human T cells and chemical hapten exposure. Study outcomes and limitations: Patch test score was positively correlated with the counts of PT1 expanded TCRs. The study found that DPC sensitization did not change TCRs above 1 in 1000 frequency.

Unique molecular identifiers were affixed to discrete cDNA molecules within the library. TCRdb ran MiXCR on the RACE reads and lists one entry per CDR3 protein. In the table there are 380,000 or so distinct CDR3 sequences, around 5.5% of which are singletons. Time point in this sample: pre-sensitization, week 0. Stated treatment: therapeutic diphenylcyclopropenone sensitization with weekly scalp DPC. Germline V gene data show CDR1 as SQVTM and CDR2 as ANQGSEA. CDR3 length: 14 amino acids. Trimming stripped 5 bases from V and 9 bases from J, with 23 bases between. The table lists this clonotype with a few counts. Its cognate antigen is unknown.

The clonotype was recovered from a woman aged 18-29 years with alopecia areata. Some clones in this sample may be carry-over from other donors' samples. Here the sequenced sample was whole blood, taken in connection with sensitization to the hapten diphenylcyclopropenone (DPC). The chain recombines TRBV29-1 with TRBJ2-7; no clear D. The CDR3 DNA follows: TGCAGCGTTAAGGGCACAGTATCGTCTACGGGGCAGTACTTC. It yields the protein CSVKGTVSSTGQYF.